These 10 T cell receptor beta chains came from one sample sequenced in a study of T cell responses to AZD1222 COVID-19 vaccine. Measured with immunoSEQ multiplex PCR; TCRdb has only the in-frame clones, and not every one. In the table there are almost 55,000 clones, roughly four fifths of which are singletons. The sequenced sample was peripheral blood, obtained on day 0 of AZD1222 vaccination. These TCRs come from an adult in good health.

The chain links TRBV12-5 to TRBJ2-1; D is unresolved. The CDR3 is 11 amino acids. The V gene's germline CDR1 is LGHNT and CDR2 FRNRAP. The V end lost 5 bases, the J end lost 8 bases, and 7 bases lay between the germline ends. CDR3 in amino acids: CASGPEDEQFF. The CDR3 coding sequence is TGTGCTAGTGGTCCCGAAGATGAGCAGTTCTTC.

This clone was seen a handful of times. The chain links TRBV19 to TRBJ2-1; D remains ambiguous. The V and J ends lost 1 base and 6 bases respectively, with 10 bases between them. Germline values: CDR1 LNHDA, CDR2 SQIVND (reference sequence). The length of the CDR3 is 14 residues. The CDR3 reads CASSIALPPNEQFF. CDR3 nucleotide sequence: TGTGCCAGTAGTATAGCTCTACCCCCCAATGAGCAGTTCTTC.

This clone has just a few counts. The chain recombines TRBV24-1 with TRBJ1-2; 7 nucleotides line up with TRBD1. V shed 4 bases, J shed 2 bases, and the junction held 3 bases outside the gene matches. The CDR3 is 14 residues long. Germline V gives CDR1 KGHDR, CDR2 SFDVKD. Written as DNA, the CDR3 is TGTGCCACCAGTGACTCGGACAGGAACTATGGCTACACCTTC. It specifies CATSDSDRNYGYTF.

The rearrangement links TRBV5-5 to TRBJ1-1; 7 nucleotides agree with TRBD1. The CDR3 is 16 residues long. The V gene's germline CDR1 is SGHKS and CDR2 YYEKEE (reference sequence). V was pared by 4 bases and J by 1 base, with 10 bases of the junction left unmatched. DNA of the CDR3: TGTGCCAGCAGCCGTCAGAGGGGGCAGGGGAACACTGAAGCTTTCTTT. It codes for CASSRQRGQGNTEAFF.

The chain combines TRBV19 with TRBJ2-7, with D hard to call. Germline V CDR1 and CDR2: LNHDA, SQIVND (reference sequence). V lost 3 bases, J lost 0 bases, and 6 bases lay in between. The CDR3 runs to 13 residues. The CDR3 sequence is CASSIAASYEQYF. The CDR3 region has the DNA TGTGCCAGTAGTATCGCGGCCTCCTACGAGCAGTACTTC.

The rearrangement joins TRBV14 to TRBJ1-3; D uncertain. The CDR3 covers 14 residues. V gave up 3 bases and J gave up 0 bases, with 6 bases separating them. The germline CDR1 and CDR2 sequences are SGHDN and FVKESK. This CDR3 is CASSQSYSGNTIYF. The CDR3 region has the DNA TGTGCCAGCAGCCAGTCGTACTCTGGAAACACCATATATTTT. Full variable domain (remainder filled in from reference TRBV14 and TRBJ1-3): EAGVTQFPSHSVIEKGQTVTLRCDPISGHDNLYWYRRVMGKEIKFLLHFVKESKQDESGMPNNRFLAERTGGTYSTLKVQPAELEDSGVYFCASSQSYSGNTIYFGEGSWLTVV.

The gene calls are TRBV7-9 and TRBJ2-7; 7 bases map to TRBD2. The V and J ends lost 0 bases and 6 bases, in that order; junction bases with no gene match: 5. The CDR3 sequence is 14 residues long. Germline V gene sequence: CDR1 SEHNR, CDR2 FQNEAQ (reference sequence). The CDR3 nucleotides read TGTGCCAGCAGCTTAGCGGGAGGGCCGGGCGAGCAGTACTTC. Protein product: CASSLAGGPGEQYF.

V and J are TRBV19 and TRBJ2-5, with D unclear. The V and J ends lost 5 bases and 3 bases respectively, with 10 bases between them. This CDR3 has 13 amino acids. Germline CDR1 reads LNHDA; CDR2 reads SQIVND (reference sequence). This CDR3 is CASSFTPKETQYF. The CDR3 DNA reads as TGTGCCAGTAGTTTTACACCTAAAGAGACCCAGTACTTC.

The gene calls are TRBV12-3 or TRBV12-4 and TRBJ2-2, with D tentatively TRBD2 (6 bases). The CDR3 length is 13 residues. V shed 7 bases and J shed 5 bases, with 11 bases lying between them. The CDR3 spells CASNRAGTGELFF. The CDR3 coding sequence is TGTGCCAGCAACCGGGCGGGGACCGGGGAGCTGTTTTTT.

CDR3 protein: CAWSVSTGMGTGELFF. The DNA for the CDR3 is TGTGCCTGGAGTGTATCGACAGGGATGGGCACCGGGGAGCTGTTTTTT. The V gene is TRBV30, the J gene TRBJ2-2, with TRBD1 matching 7 bases. J gave up 4 bases and V 0 bases, and 8 bases lay outside the gene matches. Germline CDR1 reads GTSNPN; CDR2 reads SVGIG (reference sequence). This CDR3 spans 16 amino acids.